The sequence of this T cell receptor (beta chain) was determined in a study of blood T cell repertoires in COVID-19. Study as a whole: Samples taken during acute and convalescent COVID-19 were collected in the United States, Italy and Spain. Sources were T cells, B-cell-depleted T cells, or PBMCs; the material itself was cDNA or gDNA.

As originally analysed: Reference gene primer amplification yielded estimated nucleated cell counts. The assay was immunoSEQ multiplex PCR, and TCRdb's table has in-frame clones only and misses some. V, J and clone size are those of that table, while D and trimming were read from the DNA. The sample carries around 60,000 clones, under 85% recorded once. Trimming took off 1 base at V and 11 bases at J, with 20 bases between the two ends. Germline loops: CDR1 MGHDK, CDR2 SYGVNS. The CDR3 runs to 15 residues. Sequencing was carried out using peripheral blood. This clonotype was sampled from a woman of 80 years or more with acute or convalescent COVID-19. This chain uses TRBV25-1 with TRBJ1-1, with D tentatively TRBD1 (5 bases). The CDR3 DNA follows: TGTGCCAGCAGTGAATCCCACGGGGGTCTAGTATTGGCTTTCTTT. Protein: CASSESHGGLVLAFF.